The T cell receptor beta chain under discussion was sequenced for a study of cytomegalovirus exposure and HLA in healthy donors. Trimming removed 4 bases from V and 6 bases from J, with 21 bases in between. The germline CDR1 and CDR2 sequences are GTSNPN and SVGIG (reference sequence). This CDR3 has 15 amino acids. This clone appeared a few times. Use of 60 Vbeta and 13 Jbeta primers characterized the PCR. TCRdb keeps only in-frame clones here, not all; method: immunoSEQ multiplex PCR. The sample shows about 130,000 clones, approximately 82% of them seen only once. The gene calls are TRBV30 and TRBJ1-2; D may be TRBD1 (6 bases). The sample was PBMCs. The sequence came from a man aged 50-60 years in good health and CMV-seronegative. The CDR3 protein is CAWNGRGLGGDGYTF. In DNA form, the CDR3 reads TGTGCCTGGAATGGAAGGGGTTTAGGGGGGGATGGCTACACCTTC.